This T cell receptor (beta chain) was profiled in a study of identifying expanded T cells in peripheral blood. Collection occurred without any documented infections or immune events in donors. The assay was immunoSEQ multiplex PCR, and TCRdb's table has in-frame clones only and misses some. The sample contains tens of thousands of clones, roughly 81% of which appear only once. CDR3 length equals 15 residues. V was clipped by 2 bases and J by 6 bases; unmatched bases: 5. Germline assignment: CDR1 MNHEY and CDR2 SVGAGI. The material sequenced was blood. The TCR comes from a person aged 18-70 years in good health. The chain combines TRBV6-5 with TRBJ1-3; 9 bases map to TRBD1. This chain's CDR3 is CASSYQGQGVNTIYF. The CDR3 nucleotides read TGTGCCAGCAGTTACCAGGGACAGGGCGTAAACACCATATATTTT.